What follows are 9 T cell receptor beta chains derived from one specimen sequenced in a study of lymphopenia after photon versus proton radiotherapy (dated 2019 in TCRdb). Libraries were constructed by the immunoSEQ multiplex PCR assay. TCRdb's version of the immuneACCESS table is confined to in-frame rearrangements and falls short of the full clone set. An unresolved V gene accounts for under half of the shortfall where checked; the remainder is of unknown origin. The sample profile shows around 25,000 clones; 84% of them were found once. The ten top clones hold 24% of the sample. Sequencing used peripheral blood, obtained from a patient treated with photon-based radiotherapy. The receptor set was obtained from a middle-aged man with gastric cancer.

This chain links TRBV4-1 with TRBJ1-6, with 7 bases identical to TRBD1. This CDR3 spans 13 amino acids. V gave up 3 bases and J gave up 14 bases; unmatched junction bases: 7. Per germline, CDR1 MGHRA and CDR2 YSYEKL. The chain's CDR3 is CASSHQGGRALHF. The DNA for the CDR3 is TGCGCCAGCAGCCACCAGGGGGGGAGGGCCCTCCACTTT.

This chain connects TRBV7-6 to TRBJ2-1; D is uncertain. CDR3 length: 16 residues. Per germline, CDR1 SGHVS and CDR2 FNYEAQ. V lost 4 bases to trimming and J lost 0 bases, with 13 bases between them. The CDR3, as DNA: TGTGCCAGCAGCTCCCTGAGTGGTTTCTCCTACAATGAGCAGTTCTTC. This sequence encodes CASSSLSGFSYNEQFF.

This clone came up once. V usage is TRBV30 and J usage is TRBJ1-1; no firm D call. This CDR3 is built from 13 residues. Per germline, CDR1 GTSNPN and CDR2 SVGIG (reference sequence). Trimming stripped 0 bases from V and 1 base from J, with 6 bases between. In DNA, the CDR3 is TGTGCCTGGAGTGTAATCGGGAACACTGAAGCTTTCTTT. Translated, it gives CAWSVIGNTEAFF.

The genes are TRBV19 and TRBJ2-5; 10 bases match TRBD2. The CDR3 totals 15 residues. The trim removed 8 bases at V and 1 base at J, leaving 7 bases unmatched. Germline loops: CDR1 LNHDA, CDR2 SQIVND (reference sequence). CDR3 DNA sequence: TGTGCCAGTGCAGGTAGCGGGGGGTTCCAAGAGACCCAGTACTTC. Protein: CASAGSGGFQETQYF.

This clone was seen a handful of times. The rearrangement joins TRBV18 to TRBJ2-3; 10 bases match TRBD1. This CDR3 is 16 amino acids long. Germline V gives CDR1 KGHSH, CDR2 LQKENI. Trimming at V came to 3 bases and at J to 5 bases, leaving 8 bases not matched to a gene. The CDR3: CASSPADRGWGDTQYF. The CDR3 region has the DNA TGTGCCAGCTCACCTGCGGACAGGGGGTGGGGAGATACGCAGTATTTT. Looking up the rest from reference TRBV18 and TRBJ2-3 gives the full variable domain: NAGVMQNPRHLVRRRGQEARLRCSPMKGHSHVYWYRQLPEEGLKFMVYLQKENIIDESGMPKERFSAEFPKEGPSILRIQQVVRGDSAAYFCASSPADRGWGDTQYFGPGTRLTVL.

This chain links TRBV19 with TRBJ2-7; D perhaps matches TRBD1 (6 bases). Trimming removed 6 bases from V and 7 bases from J, with 19 bases in between. This CDR3 spans 14 amino acids. CDR1 LNHDA and CDR2 SQIVND come from the germline V gene (reference sequence). The CDR3 reads CASSPIVRGGEQYF. CDR3 DNA sequence: TGTGCCAGTAGCCCGATCGTCAGGGGTGGAGAGCAGTACTTC.

This chain connects TRBV2 to TRBJ2-3; no definite D call. Germline CDR1 reads SNHLY; CDR2 reads FYNNEI. Trimming cost V 3 bases and J 2 bases, with 6 bases left between them. CDR3 length: 13 amino acids. This CDR3 reads CASSDFVTDTQYF. The CDR3 DNA follows: TGTGCCAGCAGTGACTTCGTCACAGATACGCAGTATTTT.

The chain employs TRBV18 and TRBJ2-3; D ambiguous. Looked up from germline, CDR1 is KGHSH and CDR2 is LQKENI. This CDR3 is 13 amino acids long. Trimming took off 3 bases at V and 2 bases at J, with 6 bases between the two ends. CDR3 nucleotides: TGTGCCAGCTCACCCGCAGTCACAGATACGCAGTATTTT. Amino acid sequence: CASSPAVTDTQYF.

This sequence joins TRBV2 and TRBJ1-4; a possible D gene is TRBD1 (6 bases). V was shortened by 4 bases and J by 8 bases, with 17 bases between the two germline ends. This CDR3 region has 15 residues. Germline V gene sequence: CDR1 SNHLY, CDR2 FYNNEI. CDR3 region: CASSVEGVAREKLFF. CDR3 sequence (DNA): TGTGCCAGCAGTGTGGAGGGGGTCGCAAGGGAAAAACTGTTTTTT.